This is a list of T cell receptor beta chains from one sample in a study of T cell responses to AZD1222 COVID-19 vaccine. TCRdb's table, derived via immunoSEQ multiplex PCR, lists solely in-frame clones and lacks some. The top ten clones hold 4.4% of a sample with 110,000 or so clones, about 90% of them seen once. The source material was peripheral blood, sampled 28 days after the second AZD1222 dose. These receptors were obtained from an adult who received the AZD1222 COVID-19 vaccine. CDR3s include the opening cysteine and the closing phenylalanine or tryptophan. A D gene is named only where the DNA matches it firmly. Clone size is not always given. Where it is, it says once, few, many or a class for expanded clones.

j_call v_call d_call clone_size cdr3_aa cdr3_nt
TRBJ2-1 TRBV11-2 NA NA CASSLSPGVVSYNEQFF TGTGCCAGCAGCTTATCCCCAGGGGTCGTGTCCTACAATGAGCAGTTCTTC
TRBJ1-2 TRBV28 NA NA CASSLVTGNYGYTF TGTGCCAGCAGTTTAGTAACAGGGAACTATGGCTACACCTTC
TRBJ1-5 TRBV6-2/TRBV6-3 TRBD1 NA CASSYRTGGLRSNQPQHF TGTGCCAGCAGTTACCGGACAGGGGGCCTTAGGAGCAATCAGCCCCAGCATTTT
TRBJ2-2 TRBV11-2 TRBD2 few CASSLSGSTAGELFF TGTGCCAGCAGCTTAAGCGGGAGTACGGCCGGGGAGCTGTTTTTT
TRBJ1-4 TRBV19 NA NA CASRTATNEKLFF TGTGCCAGTAGGACGGCAACTAATGAAAAACTGTTTTTT
TRBJ1-2 TRBV5-6 TRBD1 NA CASSRRQGRYGYTF TGTGCCAGCAGCCGTCGACAGGGCCGCTATGGCTACACCTTC
TRBJ1-2 TRBV5-1 TRBD1 NA CASSEQGAYGYTF TGCGCCAGCAGCGAACAGGGGGCCTATGGCTACACCTTC
TRBJ2-1 TRBV6-5 NA NA CASSLSWGEQFF TGTGCCAGCAGCCTTAGCTGGGGTGAGCAGTTCTTC
TRBJ2-5 TRBV5-1 NA NA CASSLEYGAGETQYF TGCGCCAGCAGCTTGGAATATGGGGCGGGAGAGACCCAGTACTTC
TRBJ2-5 TRBV12-3/TRBV12-4 NA NA CASSLGISETQYF TGTGCCAGCAGTTTGGGGATTTCTGAGACCCAGTACTTC
TRBJ1-1 TRBV19 NA once CASSRNTEAFF TGTGCCAGTAGTAGGAACACTGAAGCTTTCTTT
TRBJ2-7 TRBV3-1/TRBV3-2 NA NA CASSQGQSEQYF TGTGCCAGCAGCCAAGGACAGAGCGAGCAGTACTTC
TRBJ2-5 TRBV19 TRBD2 NA CASSAGLAGETQYF TGTGCCAGTAGTGCCGGACTAGCTGGAGAGACCCAGTACTTC
TRBJ2-7 TRBV30 NA NA CAWSGDTTHEQYF TGTGCCTGGAGTGGAGACACAACACACGAGCAGTACTTC
TRBJ2-5 TRBV6-2/TRBV6-3 TRBD2 NA CASSYTSGAQETQYF TGTGCCAGCAGTTACACTAGCGGGGCCCAAGAGACCCAGTACTTC
TRBJ1-2 TRBV7-3 NA NA CASSLRGDERGYTF TGTGCCAGCAGCTTACGGGGGGATGAACGTGGCTACACCTTC
TRBJ2-7 TRBV5-1 TRBD1 NA CASSYLWTGGTYEQYF TGCGCCAGCAGCTACCTATGGACAGGTGGTACTTACGAGCAGTACTTC
TRBJ1-3 TRBV12-3/TRBV12-4 NA NA CASSPAVDTIYF TGTGCCAGCAGTCCGGCCGTGGACACCATATATTTT
TRBJ1-5 TRBV12-3/TRBV12-4 NA NA CASSVGIDQPQHF TGTGCCAGCAGTGTGGGGATTGATCAGCCCCAGCATTTT
TRBJ1-2 TRBV25-1 NA NA CASSEWQGEGYTF TGTGCCAGCAGTGAATGGCAGGGTGAGGGCTACACCTTC
TRBJ2-7 TRBV4-1 NA NA CASSQERYEQYF TGCGCCAGCAGCCAAGAGAGGTACGAGCAGTACTTC
TRBJ2-7 TRBV7-3 NA NA CASSSRDGYEQYF TGTGCCAGCAGCTCCCGGGACGGCTACGAGCAGTACTTC
TRBJ1-3 TRBV5-1 NA few CASSWGTTYPSGNTIYF TGCGCCAGCAGCTGGGGGACGACGTATCCGTCTGGAAACACCATATATTTT
TRBJ2-1 TRBV3-1/TRBV3-2 NA NA CASSQQAGVVNEQFF TGTGCCAGCAGCCAACAGGCAGGGGTGGTCAATGAGCAGTTCTTC
TRBJ1-1 TRBV29-1 NA NA CSAAGDRTEAFF TGCAGCGCAGCAGGGGATCGGACTGAAGCTTTCTTT
TRBJ2-3 TRBV3-1/TRBV3-2 TRBD1 NA CASSQGTGYTDTQYF TGTGCCAGCAGCCAAGGGACAGGGTACACAGATACGCAGTATTTT
TRBJ1-3 TRBV5-4 NA NA CASSREGDVGNTIYF TGTGCCAGCAGCCGAGAGGGCGACGTTGGAAACACCATATATTTT
TRBJ1-4 TRBV5-1 TRBD1 NA CASSSQGAGNEKLFF TGCGCCAGCAGCTCACAGGGGGCGGGTAATGAAAAACTGTTTTTT
TRBJ2-3 TRBV4-2 TRBD1 NA CASSGKGQQASTDTQYF TGTGCCAGCAGCGGGAAGGGACAGCAAGCTAGCACAGATACGCAGTATTTT
TRBJ1-1 TRBV7-7 NA NA CASSLILNTEAFF TGTGCCAGCAGCTTAATTTTGAACACTGAAGCTTTCTTT
TRBJ1-4 TRBV30 NA NA CAWSITVGGLATNEKLFF TGTGCCTGGAGTATTACAGTTGGGGGGCTCGCTACTAATGAAAAACTGTTTTTT
TRBJ1-5 TRBV19 NA NA CASIAGKSNQPQHF TGTGCCAGTATCGCAGGGAAATCCAATCAGCCCCAGCATTTT
TRBJ1-5 TRBV15 NA NA CATSRDRQSNQPQHF TGTGCCACCAGCAGAGATCGACAAAGCAATCAGCCCCAGCATTTT
TRBJ2-5 TRBV6-2/TRBV6-3 NA NA CASNPGDRRETQYF TGTGCCAGCAACCCAGGAGATCGGCGGGAGACCCAGTACTTC
TRBJ1-2 TRBV7-9 NA NA CASSPGAYGYTF TGTGCCAGCAGCCCCGGCGCTTATGGCTACACCTTC
TRBJ2-3 TRBV7-3 NA NA CASSFIVGGSDTQYF TGTGCCAGCAGCTTTATAGTTGGAGGGTCAGATACGCAGTATTTT
TRBJ1-5 TRBV4-3 NA few CASSQERDLGFGQPQHF TGCGCCAGCAGCCAGGAAAGGGACCTAGGGTTCGGTCAGCCCCAGCATTTT
TRBJ1-3 TRBV6-5 NA once CASRGTSSGNTIYF TGTGCCAGCAGGGGGACCTCCTCTGGAAACACCATATATTTT
TRBJ2-3 TRBV9 TRBD2 once CASSASSGGGDTQYF TGTGCCAGCAGCGCCTCTAGCGGGGGGGGAGATACGCAGTATTTT
TRBJ2-6 TRBV25-1 NA once CASSDSVISGANVLTF TGTGCCAGCAGTGATTCGGTTATCTCTGGGGCCAACGTCCTGACTTTC
TRBJ1-6 TRBV15 NA NA CATRLSGTNSPLHF TGTGCCACCCGCCTATCCGGGACCAATTCACCCCTCCACTTT